One T cell receptor (beta chain) is described in this entry. Its target is unknown. From germline, CDR1 is SGHTA and CDR2 FQGTGA. This CDR3 region has 15 residues. Germline trimming cut 5 bases from V and 3 bases from J; bases unmatched to any gene: 5. Each diagnosis drew on symptoms, thyroxine, TRAb, thyroid ultrasound and orbital computed tomography findings. Researchers amplified the TCR beta CDR3 regions from RNA transcripts. The HTBI primer set was used in a first-round RT-PCR of the TCR CDR3. TCRdb analysed the multiplex PCR reads with MiXCR anew, one entry per CDR3 protein. The sample lists around 660,000 distinct CDR3 sequences, 45% occurring once. This entry is derived from a study of T cells in Graves' hyperthyroidism and ophthalmopathy. Study results and limitations: Within blood appeared most thyroid clonotypes that had expanded above 0.001. The model anticipated ophthalmopathy a median approximately 6.5 months pre-onset.

J is TRBJ2-5 and V is TRBV7-3, with 11 bases matching TRBD2. Material for sequencing was peripheral blood or thyroid tissue (not recorded which). The receptor was derived from an adult man with Graves' disease, either hyperthyroidism or ophthalmopathy (not recorded which). The CDR3 reads CASSPGTSGEETQYF. The CDR3 coding sequence is TGTGCCAGCAGCCCCGGGACTAGCGGAGAAGAGACCCAGTACTTC.